Detailed here is one T cell receptor beta chain. The data were taken from a study of blood T cells in healthy people across ages. Then a second PCR, running roughly 7 to 11 cycles, was carried out with a sample-barcoded 5' primer and a J-beta primer mix. TCRdb reprocessed the 5' RACE reads via MiXCR and lists one record per CDR3 protein. The sample carries about 680,000 distinct CDR3 sequences, 49% recorded once. The CDR3 runs to 14 residues. The trim removed 1 base at V and 6 bases at J, leaving 5 bases unmatched. Germline assignment: CDR1 SGHDT and CDR2 YYEEEE. The sequencing sample was made of blood. This TCR was recovered from a woman aged 60-75 years in good health. V is TRBV5-6 and J is TRBJ1-2; 8 nucleotides match TRBD1. CDR3 in amino acids: CASSLLDREDGYTF. CDR3 bases: TGTGCCAGCAGCTTGTTGGACAGGGAAGATGGCTACACCTTC.